This T cell receptor (beta chain) stems from a study of T cell responses to AZD1222 COVID-19 vaccine. Whole-study results and caveats: There were repertoire samples only from the period after the peak T cell response. Donors were largely white British and mainly female; clonal diversity was possibly underestimated. Per reports, nearly half of all spike-specific TCRs target regions that are unmutated in variants. The span of vaccine-associated CD4 TCRs extended across spike, with dominance at 160-218 and 743-854.

Libraries were prepared by immunoSEQ multiplex PCR; TCRdb keeps only in-frame clonotypes and omits some of them. The table has more than 150,000 clones, around nine tenths seen once. The length of the CDR3 is 15 residues. Trimming removed 2 bases at V and 3 bases at J, with 14 bases between. CDR1 and CDR2 (germline): MGHDK, SYGVNS. Of note for this clone: Its antigen remains unknown.

The material was peripheral blood, obtained 28 days after the second AZD1222 dose. This receptor was obtained from an adult who received the AZD1222 COVID-19 vaccine. The V call is TRBV25-1, the J call TRBJ2-7; D is uncertain. Written as DNA, the CDR3 is TGTGCCAGCAGTGAAACCTTACGCGGAGACTACGAGCAGTACTTC. Translation gives CASSETLRGDYEQYF.